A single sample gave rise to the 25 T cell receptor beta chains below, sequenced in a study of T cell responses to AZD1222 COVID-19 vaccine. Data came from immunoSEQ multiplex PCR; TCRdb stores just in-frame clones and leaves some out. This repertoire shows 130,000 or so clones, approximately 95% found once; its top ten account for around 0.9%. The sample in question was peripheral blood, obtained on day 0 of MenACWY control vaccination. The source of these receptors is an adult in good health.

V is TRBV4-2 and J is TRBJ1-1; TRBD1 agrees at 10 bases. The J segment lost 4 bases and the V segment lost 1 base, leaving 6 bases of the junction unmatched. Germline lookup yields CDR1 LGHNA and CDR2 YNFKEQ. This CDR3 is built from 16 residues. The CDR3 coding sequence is TGTGCCAGCAGCCAAGGGGGACAGGGGTGGACCACTGAAGCTTTCTTT. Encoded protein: CASSQGGQGWTTEAFF.

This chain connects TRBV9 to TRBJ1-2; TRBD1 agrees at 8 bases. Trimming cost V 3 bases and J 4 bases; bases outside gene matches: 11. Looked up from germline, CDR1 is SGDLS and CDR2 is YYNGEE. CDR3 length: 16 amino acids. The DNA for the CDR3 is TGTGCCAGCAGCGAAAAGGGACAGGAAGGTTTCTATGGCTACACCTTC. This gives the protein CASSEKGQEGFYGYTF.

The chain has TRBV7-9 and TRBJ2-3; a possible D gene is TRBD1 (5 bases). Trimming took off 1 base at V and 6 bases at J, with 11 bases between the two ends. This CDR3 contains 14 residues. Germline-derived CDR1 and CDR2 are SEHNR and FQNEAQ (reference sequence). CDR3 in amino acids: CASSLEVRVDTQYF. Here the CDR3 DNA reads TGTGCCAGCAGCTTAGAAGTCAGGGTCGATACGCAGTATTTT.

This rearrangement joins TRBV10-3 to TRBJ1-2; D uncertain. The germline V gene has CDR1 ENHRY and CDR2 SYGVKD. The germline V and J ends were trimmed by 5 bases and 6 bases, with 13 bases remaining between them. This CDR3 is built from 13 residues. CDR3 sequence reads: CAISIPGVHGYTF. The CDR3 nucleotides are TGTGCCATCAGTATCCCGGGAGTTCATGGCTACACCTTC.

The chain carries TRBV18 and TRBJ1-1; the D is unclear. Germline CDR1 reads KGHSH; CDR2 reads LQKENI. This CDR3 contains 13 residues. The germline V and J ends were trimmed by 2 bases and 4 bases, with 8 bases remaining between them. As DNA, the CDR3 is TGTGCCAGCTCACCAAATGCGGGCACTGAAGCTTTCTTT. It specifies CASSPNAGTEAFF.

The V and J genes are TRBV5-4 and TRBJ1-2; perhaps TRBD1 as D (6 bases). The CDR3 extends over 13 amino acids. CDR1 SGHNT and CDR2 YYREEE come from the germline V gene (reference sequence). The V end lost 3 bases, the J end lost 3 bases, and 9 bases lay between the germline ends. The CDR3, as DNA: TGTGCCAGCAGCTCACAGGGAGACTATGGCTACACCTTC. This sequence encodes CASSSQGDYGYTF.

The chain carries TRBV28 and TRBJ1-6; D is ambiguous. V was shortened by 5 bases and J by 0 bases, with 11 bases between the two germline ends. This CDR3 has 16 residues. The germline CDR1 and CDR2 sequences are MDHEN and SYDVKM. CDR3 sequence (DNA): TGTGCCAGCAGTCCCGGAGGAAGCTCCTATAATTCACCCCTCCACTTT. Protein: CASSPGGSSYNSPLHF.

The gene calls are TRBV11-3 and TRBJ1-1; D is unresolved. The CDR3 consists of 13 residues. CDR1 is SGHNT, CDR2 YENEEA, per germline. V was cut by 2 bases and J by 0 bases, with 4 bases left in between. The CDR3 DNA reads TGTGCCAGCAGCTTAATGGTGAACACTGAAGCTTTCTTT. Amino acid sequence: CASSLMVNTEAFF.

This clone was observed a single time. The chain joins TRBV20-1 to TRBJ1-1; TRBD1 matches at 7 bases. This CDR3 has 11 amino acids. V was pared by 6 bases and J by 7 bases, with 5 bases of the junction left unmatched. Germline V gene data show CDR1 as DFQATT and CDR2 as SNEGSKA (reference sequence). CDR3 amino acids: CSAKDRVEAFF. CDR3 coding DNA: TGCAGTGCAAAAGACAGGGTTGAAGCTTTCTTT.

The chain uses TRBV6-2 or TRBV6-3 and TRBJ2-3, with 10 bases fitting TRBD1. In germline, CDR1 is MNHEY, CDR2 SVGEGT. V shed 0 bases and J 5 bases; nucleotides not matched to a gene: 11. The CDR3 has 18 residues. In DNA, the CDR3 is TGTGCCAGCAGTTACTCGATCAGACTCCGGGACAGGGGAGATACGCAGTATTTT. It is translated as CASSYSIRLRDRGDTQYF.

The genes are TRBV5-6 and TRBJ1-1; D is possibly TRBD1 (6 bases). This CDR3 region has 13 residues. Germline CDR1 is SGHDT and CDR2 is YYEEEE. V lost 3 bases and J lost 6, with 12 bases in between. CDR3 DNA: TGTGCCAGCAGCTCACAGGGAACCTCTGAAGCTTTCTTT. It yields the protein CASSSQGTSEAFF.

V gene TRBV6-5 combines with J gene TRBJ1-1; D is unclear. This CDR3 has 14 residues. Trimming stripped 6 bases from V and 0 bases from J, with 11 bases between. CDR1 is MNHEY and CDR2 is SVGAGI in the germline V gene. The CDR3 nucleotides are TGTGCCAGCAGCCCACAGACCTTGAACACTGAAGCTTTCTTT. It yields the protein CASSPQTLNTEAFF.

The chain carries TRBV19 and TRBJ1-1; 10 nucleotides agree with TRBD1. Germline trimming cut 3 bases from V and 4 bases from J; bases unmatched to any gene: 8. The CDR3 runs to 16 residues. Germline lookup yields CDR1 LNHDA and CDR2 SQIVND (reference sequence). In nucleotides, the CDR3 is TGTGCCAGTAGTATTAACGGACAGGGGGTGGGCACTGAAGCTTTCTTT. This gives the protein CASSINGQGVGTEAFF.

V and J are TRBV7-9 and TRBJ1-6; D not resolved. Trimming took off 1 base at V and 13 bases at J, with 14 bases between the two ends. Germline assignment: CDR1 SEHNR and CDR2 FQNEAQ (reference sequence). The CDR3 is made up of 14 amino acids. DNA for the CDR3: TGTGCCAGCAGCTTAGGGGGTTGGTGGACGCCCCTCCACTTT. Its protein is CASSLGGWWTPLHF.

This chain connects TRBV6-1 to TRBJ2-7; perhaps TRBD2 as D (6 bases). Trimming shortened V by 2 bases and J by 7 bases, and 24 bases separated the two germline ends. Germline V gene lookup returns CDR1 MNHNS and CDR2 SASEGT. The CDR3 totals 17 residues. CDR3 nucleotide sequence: TGTGCCAGCAGTGAAAGCTTAACCGGGACTGACCCTAGTGAGCAGTACTTC. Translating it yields CASSESLTGTDPSEQYF.

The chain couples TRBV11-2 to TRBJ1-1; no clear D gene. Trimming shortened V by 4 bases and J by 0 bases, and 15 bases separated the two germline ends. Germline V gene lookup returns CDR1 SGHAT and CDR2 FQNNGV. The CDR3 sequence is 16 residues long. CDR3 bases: TGTGCCAGCAGCTCCACCCCAACCGGGATGAACACTGAAGCTTTCTTT. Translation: CASSSTPTGMNTEAFF.

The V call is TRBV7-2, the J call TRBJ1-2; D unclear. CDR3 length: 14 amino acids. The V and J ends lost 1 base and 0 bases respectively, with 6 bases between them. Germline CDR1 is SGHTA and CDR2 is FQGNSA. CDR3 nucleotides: TGTGCCAGCAGCTTAGACCCAGCTAACTATGGCTACACCTTC. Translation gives CASSLDPANYGYTF.

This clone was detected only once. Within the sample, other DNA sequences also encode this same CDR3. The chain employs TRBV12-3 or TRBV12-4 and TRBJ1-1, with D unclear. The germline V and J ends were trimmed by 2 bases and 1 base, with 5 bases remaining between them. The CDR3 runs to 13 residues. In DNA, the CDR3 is TGTGCCAGCAGTTTAACCCAGAACACTGAAGCTTTCTTT. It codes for CASSLTQNTEAFF.

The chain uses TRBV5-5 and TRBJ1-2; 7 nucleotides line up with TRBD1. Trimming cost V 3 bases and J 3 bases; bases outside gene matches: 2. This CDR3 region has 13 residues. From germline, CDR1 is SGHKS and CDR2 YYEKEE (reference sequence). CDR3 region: CASSSTGDYGYTF. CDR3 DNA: TGTGCCAGCAGCTCAACAGGGGACTATGGCTACACCTTC. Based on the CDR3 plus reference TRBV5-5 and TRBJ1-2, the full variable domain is DAGVTQSPTHLIKTRGQQVTLRCSPISGHKSVSWYQQVLGQGPQFIFQYYEKEERGRGNFPDRFSARQFPNYSSELNVNALLLGDSALYLCASSSTGDYGYTFGSGTRLTVV.

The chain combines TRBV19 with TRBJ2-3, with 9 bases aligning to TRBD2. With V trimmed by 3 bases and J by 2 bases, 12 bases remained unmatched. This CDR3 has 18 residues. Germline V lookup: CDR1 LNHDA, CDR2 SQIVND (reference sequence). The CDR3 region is CASSMTLVAGGITDTQYF. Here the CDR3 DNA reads TGTGCCAGTAGTATGACCCTAGTGGCGGGGGGGATCACAGATACGCAGTATTTT. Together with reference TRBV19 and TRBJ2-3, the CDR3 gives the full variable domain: DGGITQSPKYLFRKEGQNVTLSCEQNLNHDAMYWYRQDPGQGLRLIYYSQIVNDFQKGDIAEGYSVSREKKESFPLTVTSAQKNPTAFYLCASSMTLVAGGITDTQYFGPGTRLTVL.

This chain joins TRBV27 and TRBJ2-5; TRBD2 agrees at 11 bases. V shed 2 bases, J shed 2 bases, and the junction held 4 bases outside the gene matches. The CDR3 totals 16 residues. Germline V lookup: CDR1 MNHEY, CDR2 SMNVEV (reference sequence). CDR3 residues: CASSLIWTSGQETQYF. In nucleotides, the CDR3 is TGTGCCAGCAGTTTAATCTGGACTAGCGGGCAAGAGACCCAGTACTTC.

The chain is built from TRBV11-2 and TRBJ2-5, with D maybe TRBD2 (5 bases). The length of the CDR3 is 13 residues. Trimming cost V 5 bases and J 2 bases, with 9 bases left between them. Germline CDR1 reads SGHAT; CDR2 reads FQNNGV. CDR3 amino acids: CASSPRLQETQYF. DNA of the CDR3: TGTGCCAGCAGCCCCCGACTACAAGAGACCCAGTACTTC.

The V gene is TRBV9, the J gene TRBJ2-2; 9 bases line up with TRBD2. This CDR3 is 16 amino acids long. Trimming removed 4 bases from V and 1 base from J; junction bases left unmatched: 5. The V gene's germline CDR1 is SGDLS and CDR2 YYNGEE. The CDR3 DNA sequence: TGTGCCAGCAGCATTAGCGGGGGCCGGAACACCGGGGAGCTGTTTTTT. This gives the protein CASSISGGRNTGELFF.

CDR3 sequence reads: CASSSVGRLIGNQPQHF. The CDR3 DNA is TGTGCCAGCAGTTCTGTTGGACGGTTAATTGGCAATCAGCCCCAGCATTTT. The chain combines TRBV28 with TRBJ1-5; no clear D. CDR3 length: 17 amino acids. Germline CDR1 MDHEN, CDR2 SYDVKM. Trimming pared 4 bases from V and 2 bases from J, leaving 18 bases between. The full variable domain, rest sourced from reference TRBV28 and TRBJ1-5, is DVKVTQSSRYLVKRTGEKVFLECVQDMDHENMFWYRQDPGLGLRLIYFSYDVKMKEKGDIPEGYSVSREKKERFSLILESASTNQTSMYLCASSSVGRLIGNQPQHFGDGTRLSIL.

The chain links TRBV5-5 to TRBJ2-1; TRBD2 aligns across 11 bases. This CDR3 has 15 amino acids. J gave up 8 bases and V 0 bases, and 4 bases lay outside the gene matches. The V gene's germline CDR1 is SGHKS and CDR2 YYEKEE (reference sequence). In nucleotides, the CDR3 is TGTGCCAGCAGCTTGGCACTAGCGGGAGTATATGAGCAGTTCTTC. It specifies CASSLALAGVYEQFF.